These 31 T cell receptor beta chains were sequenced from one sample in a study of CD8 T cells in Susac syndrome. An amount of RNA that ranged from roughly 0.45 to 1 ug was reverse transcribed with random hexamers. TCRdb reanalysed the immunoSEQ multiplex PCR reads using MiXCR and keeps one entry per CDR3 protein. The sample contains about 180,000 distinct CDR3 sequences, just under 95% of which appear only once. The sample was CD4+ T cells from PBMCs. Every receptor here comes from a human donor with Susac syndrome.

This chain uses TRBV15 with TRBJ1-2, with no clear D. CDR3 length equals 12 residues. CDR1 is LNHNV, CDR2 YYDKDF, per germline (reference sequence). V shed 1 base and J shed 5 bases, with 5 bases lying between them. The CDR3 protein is CATSRGPYGYTF. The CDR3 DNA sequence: TGTGCCACCAGCAGAGGACCTTATGGCTACACCTTC.

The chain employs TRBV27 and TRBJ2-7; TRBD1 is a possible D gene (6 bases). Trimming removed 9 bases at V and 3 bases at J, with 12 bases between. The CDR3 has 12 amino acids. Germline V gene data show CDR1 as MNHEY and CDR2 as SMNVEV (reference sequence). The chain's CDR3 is CASQGQSYEQYF. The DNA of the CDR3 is TGTGCCAGTCAGGGGCAGAGCTACGAGCAGTACTTC.

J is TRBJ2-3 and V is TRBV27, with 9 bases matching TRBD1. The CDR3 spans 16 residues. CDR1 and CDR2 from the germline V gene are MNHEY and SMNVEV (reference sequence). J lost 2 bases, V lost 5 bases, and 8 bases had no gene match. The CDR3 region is CASSPTTGGNTDTQYF. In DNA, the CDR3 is TGTGCCAGCAGTCCAACGACAGGGGGTAACACAGATACGCAGTATTTT.

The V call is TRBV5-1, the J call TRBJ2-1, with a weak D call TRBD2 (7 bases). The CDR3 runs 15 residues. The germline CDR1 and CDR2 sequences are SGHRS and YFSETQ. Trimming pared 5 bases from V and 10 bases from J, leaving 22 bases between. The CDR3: CASSYDLGGLMEQFF. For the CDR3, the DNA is TGCGCCAGCAGTTATGATCTCGGGGGGCTGATGGAGCAGTTCTTC. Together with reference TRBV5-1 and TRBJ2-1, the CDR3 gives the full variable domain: KAGVTQTPRYLIKTRGQQVTLSCSPISGHRSVSWYQQTPGQGLQFLFEYFSETQRNKGNFPGRFSGRQFSNSRSEMNVSTLELGDSALYLCASSYDLGGLMEQFFGPGTRLTVL.

CDR3 DNA sequence: TGCAGTGCCGAGACGAGGCTAGCGAACACCGGGGAGCTGTTTTTT. Translating gives CSAETRLANTGELFF. V gene TRBV20-1 combines with J gene TRBJ2-2; D unclear. The CDR3 totals 15 residues. In germline, CDR1 is DFQATT, CDR2 SNEGSKA (reference sequence). The V end was cut by 6 bases, the J end by 0 bases, with 14 bases between.

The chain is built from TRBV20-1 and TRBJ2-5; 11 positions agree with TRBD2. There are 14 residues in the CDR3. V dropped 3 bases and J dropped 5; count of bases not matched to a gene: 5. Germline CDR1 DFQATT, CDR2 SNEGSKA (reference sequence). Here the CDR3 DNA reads TGCAGTGCTAGGGTAGCGGGGGGGATGGAGACCCAGTACTTC. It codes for CSARVAGGMETQYF.

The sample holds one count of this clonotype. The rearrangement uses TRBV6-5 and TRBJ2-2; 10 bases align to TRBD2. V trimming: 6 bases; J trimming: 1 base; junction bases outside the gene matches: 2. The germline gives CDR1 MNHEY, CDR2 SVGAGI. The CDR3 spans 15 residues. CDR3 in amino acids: CASRVAGGNTGELFF. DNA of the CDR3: TGTGCCAGCAGAGTAGCGGGGGGGAACACCGGGGAGCTGTTTTTT.

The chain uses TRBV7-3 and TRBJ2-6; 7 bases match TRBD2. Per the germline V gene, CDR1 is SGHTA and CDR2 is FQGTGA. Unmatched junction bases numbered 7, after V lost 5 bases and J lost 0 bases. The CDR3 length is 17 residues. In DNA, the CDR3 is TGTGCCAGCAGCCCCGGACTAGTCGGCTCTGGGGCCAACGTCCTGACTTTC. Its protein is CASSPGLVGSGANVLTF.

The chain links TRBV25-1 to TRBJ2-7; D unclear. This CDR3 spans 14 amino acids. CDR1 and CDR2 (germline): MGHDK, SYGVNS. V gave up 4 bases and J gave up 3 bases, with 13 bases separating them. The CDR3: CASSGGYGYYEQYF. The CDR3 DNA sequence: TGTGCCAGCAGTGGTGGTTATGGATACTACGAGCAGTACTTC.

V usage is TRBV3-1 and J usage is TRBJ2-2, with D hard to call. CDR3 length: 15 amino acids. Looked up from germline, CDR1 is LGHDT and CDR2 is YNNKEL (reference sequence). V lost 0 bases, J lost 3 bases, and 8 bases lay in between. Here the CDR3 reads CASSQDQPYTGELFF. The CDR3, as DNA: TGTGCCAGCAGCCAAGATCAGCCCTACACCGGGGAGCTGTTTTTT. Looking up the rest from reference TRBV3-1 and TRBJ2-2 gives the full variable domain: DTAVSQTPKYLVTQMGNDKSIKCEQNLGHDTMYWYKQDSKKFLKIMFSYNNKELIINETVPNRFSPKSPDKAHLNLHINSLELGDSAVYFCASSQDQPYTGELFFGEGSRLTVL.

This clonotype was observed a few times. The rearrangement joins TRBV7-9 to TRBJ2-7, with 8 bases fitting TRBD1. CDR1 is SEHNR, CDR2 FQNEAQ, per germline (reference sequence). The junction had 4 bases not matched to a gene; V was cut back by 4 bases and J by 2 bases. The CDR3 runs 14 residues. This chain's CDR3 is CASSSRQGTYEQYF. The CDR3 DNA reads TGTGCCAGCAGCTCCCGACAGGGGACCTACGAGCAGTACTTC.

In DNA, the CDR3 is TGTGCCAGCAGCTTAGAGGGGAATTCACCCCTCCACTTT. It yields the protein CASSLEGNSPLHF. This sequence joins TRBV7-2 and TRBJ1-6; tentative D call: TRBD1 (5 bases). Trimming stripped 1 base from V and 7 bases from J, with 5 bases between. Germline V gene sequence: CDR1 SGHTA, CDR2 FQGNSA. There are 13 residues in the CDR3.

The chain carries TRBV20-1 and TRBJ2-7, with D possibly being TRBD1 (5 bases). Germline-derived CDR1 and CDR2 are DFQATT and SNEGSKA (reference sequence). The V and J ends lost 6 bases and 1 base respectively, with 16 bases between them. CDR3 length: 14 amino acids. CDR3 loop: CSARRRVRSYEQYF. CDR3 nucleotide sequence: TGCAGTGCCAGGCGCAGGGTGAGGTCCTACGAGCAGTACTTC.

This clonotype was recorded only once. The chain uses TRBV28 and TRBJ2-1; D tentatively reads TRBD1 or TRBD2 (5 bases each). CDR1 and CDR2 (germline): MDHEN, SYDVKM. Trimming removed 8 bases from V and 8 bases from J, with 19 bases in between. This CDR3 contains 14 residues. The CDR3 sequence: CASRPGTPSDEQFF. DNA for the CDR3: TGTGCCAGCCGTCCCGGGACCCCTTCGGATGAGCAGTTCTTC.

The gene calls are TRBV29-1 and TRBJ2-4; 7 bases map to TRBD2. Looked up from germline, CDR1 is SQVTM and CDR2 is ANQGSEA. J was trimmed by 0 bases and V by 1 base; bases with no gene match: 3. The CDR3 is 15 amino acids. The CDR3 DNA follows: TGCAGCGTTGAAGTTCGACTAGCAGCCAAAAACATTCAGTACTTC. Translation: CSVEVRLAAKNIQYF.

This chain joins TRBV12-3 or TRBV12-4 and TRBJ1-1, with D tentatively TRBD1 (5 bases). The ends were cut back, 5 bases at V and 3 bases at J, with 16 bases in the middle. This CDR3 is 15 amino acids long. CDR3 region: CASSQWGRDHTEAFF. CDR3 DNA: TGTGCCAGCAGTCAATGGGGACGGGATCACACTGAAGCTTTCTTT.

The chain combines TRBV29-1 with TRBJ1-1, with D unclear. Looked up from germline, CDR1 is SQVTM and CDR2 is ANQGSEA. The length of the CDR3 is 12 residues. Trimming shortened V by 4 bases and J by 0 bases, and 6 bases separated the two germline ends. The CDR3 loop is CSVVKLNTEAFF. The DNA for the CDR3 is TGCAGCGTTGTAAAGTTGAACACTGAAGCTTTCTTT.

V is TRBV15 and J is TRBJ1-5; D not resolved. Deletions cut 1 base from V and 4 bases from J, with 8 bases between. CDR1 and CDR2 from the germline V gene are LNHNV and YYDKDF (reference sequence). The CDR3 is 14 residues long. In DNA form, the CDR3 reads TGTGCCACCAGCAGAGGTCAGAATAATCAGCCCCAGCATTTT. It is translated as CATSRGQNNQPQHF.

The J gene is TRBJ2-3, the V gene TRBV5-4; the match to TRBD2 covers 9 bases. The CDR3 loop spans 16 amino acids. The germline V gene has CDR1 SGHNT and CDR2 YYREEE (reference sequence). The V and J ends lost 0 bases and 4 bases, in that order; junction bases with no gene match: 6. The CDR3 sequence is CASSLGAGGGSDTQYF. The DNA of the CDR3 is TGTGCCAGCAGCTTGGGTGCGGGAGGGGGTTCAGATACGCAGTATTTT.

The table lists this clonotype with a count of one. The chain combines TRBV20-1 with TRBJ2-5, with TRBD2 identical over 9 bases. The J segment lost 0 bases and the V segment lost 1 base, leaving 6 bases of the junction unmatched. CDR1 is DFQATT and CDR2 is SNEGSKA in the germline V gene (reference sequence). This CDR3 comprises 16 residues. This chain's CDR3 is CSARGGSGGYQETQYF. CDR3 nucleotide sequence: TGCAGTGCTAGAGGAGGTAGCGGGGGTTACCAAGAGACCCAGTACTTC.

CDR3: CASSQGDITTYNEQFF. CDR3 DNA: TGTGCCAGCAGCCAAGGGGACATCACGACCTACAATGAGCAGTTCTTC. This sequence joins TRBV4-2 and TRBJ2-1; tentatively, D is TRBD1 (6 bases). There are 16 residues in the CDR3. Germline assignment: CDR1 LGHNA and CDR2 YNFKEQ. V was pared by 1 base and J by 2 bases, with 12 bases between.

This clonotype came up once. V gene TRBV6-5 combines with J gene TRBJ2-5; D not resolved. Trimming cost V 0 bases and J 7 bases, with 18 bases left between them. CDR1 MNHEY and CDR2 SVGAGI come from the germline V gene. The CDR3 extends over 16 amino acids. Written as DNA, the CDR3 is TGTGCCAGCAGTTACTCCAGGCCTGTTCCCGAAGGGACCCAGTACTTC. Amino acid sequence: CASSYSRPVPEGTQYF.

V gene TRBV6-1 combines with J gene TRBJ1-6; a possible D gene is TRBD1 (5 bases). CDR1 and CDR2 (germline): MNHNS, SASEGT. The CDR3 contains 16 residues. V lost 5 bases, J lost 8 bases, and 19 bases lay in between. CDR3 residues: CASSPRDLTPDSPLHF. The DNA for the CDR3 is TGTGCCAGCAGTCCACGGGACCTAACTCCCGATTCACCCCTCCACTTT.

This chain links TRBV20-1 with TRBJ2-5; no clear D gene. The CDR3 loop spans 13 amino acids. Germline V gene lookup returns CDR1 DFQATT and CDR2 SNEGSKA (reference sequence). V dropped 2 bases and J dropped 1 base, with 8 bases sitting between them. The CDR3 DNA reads TGCAGTGCTAGACGTCAGATCCAAGAGACCCAGTACTTC. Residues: CSARRQIQETQYF.

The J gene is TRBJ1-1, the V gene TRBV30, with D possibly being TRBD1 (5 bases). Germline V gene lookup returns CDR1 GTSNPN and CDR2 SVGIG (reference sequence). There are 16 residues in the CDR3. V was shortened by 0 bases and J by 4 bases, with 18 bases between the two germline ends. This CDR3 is CAWSVLRGAGGTEAFF. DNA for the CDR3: TGTGCCTGGAGTGTACTGCGCGGGGCCGGGGGCACTGAAGCTTTCTTT.

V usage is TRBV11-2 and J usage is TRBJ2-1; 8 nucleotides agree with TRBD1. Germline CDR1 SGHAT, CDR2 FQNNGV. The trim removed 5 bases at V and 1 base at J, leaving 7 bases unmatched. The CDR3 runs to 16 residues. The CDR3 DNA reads TGTGCCAGCAGCCCGGGACAGGCCTTATCCTACAATGAGCAGTTCTTC. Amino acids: CASSPGQALSYNEQFF.

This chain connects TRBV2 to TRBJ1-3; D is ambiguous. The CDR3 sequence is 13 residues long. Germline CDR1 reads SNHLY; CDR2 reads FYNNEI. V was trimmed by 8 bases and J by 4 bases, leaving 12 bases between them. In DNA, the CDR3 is TGTGCCAGCCAGAGATCCGCCGGAAACACCATATATTTT. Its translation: CASQRSAGNTIYF.

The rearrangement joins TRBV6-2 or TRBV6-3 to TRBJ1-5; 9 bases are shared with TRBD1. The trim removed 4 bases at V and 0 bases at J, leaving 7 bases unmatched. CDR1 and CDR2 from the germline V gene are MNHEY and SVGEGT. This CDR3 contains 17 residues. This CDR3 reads CASSWNGQGNSNQPQHF. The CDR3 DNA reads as TGTGCCAGCAGTTGGAATGGACAGGGGAATAGCAATCAGCCCCAGCATTTT.

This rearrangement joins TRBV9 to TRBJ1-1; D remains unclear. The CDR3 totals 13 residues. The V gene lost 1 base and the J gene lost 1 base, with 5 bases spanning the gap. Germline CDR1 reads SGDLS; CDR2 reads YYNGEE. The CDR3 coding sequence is TGTGCCAGCAGCGTATACGAGAACACTGAAGCTTTCTTT. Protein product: CASSVYENTEAFF.

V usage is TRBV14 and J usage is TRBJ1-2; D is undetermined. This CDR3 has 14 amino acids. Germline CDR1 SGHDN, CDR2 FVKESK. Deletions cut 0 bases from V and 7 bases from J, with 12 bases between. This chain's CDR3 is CASSQDWQARGYTF. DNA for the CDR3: TGTGCCAGCAGCCAAGATTGGCAGGCCCGTGGCTACACCTTC.

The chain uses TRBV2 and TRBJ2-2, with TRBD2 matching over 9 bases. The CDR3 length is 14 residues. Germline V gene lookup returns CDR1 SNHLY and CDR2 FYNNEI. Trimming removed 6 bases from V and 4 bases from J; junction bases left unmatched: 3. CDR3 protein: CASSGGRATGELFF. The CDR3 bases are TGTGCCAGCAGCGGCGGGAGGGCCACCGGGGAGCTGTTTTTT.